Reported below is one T cell receptor (beta chain). The sample belongs to a study of blood T cell repertoires in COVID-19. Study background: Researchers got acute and convalescent COVID-19 samples from the United States, Italy and Spain.

Germline CDR1 ENHRY, CDR2 SYGVKD. The CDR3 length is 16 residues. With V trimmed by 6 bases and J by 1 base, 4 bases remained unmatched. Original analysis: The assay estimated nucleated cells by amplifying reference gene primers. Clones were read by immunoSEQ multiplex PCR, and TCRdb kept only the in-frame ones, dropping some. The D gene and trimming were derived from the DNA, and the V and J assignments and clone size from that table. The sample lists 60,000 or so clones; about 90% were seen once. The chain uses TRBV10-3 and TRBJ2-2, with 11 bases matching TRBD2. Sequencing used peripheral blood. The sequence derives from a human donor with acute or convalescent COVID-19. The donor label of this sample is uncertain. CDR3 DNA sequence: TGTGCCATCAGATCCGGGACTAGCGGGAACACCGGGGAGCTGTTTTTT. This translates into CAIRSGTSGNTGELFF.